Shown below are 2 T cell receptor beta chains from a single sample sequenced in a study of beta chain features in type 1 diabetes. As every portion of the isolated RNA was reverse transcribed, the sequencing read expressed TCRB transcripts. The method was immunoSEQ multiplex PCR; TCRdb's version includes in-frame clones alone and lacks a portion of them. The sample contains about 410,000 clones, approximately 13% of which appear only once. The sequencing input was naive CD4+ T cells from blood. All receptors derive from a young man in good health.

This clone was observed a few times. CDR3 nucleotide sequence: TGCGCCAGCAGCCAAGATGGACGCAGAAATGAGCAGTTCTTC. Residues: CASSQDGRRNEQFF. The chain is built from TRBV4-3 and TRBJ2-1, with D hard to call. The CDR3 spans 14 residues. Trimming took 0 bases from V and 7 from J, leaving 10 bases between them. CDR1 and CDR2 (germline): LGHNA, YSLEER.

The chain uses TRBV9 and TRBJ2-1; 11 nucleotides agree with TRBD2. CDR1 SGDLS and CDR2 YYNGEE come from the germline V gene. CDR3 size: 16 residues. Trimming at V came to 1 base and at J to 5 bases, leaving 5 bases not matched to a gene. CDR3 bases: TGTGCCAGCAGCGTAACCGGGACTAGCGGTCACAATGAGCAGTTCTTC. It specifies CASSVTGTSGHNEQFF. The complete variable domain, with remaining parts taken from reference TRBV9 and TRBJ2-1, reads DSGVTQTPKHLITATGQRVTLRCSPRSGDLSVYWYQQSLDQGLQFLIQYYNGEERAKGNILERFSAQQFPDLHSELNLSSLELGDSALYFCASSVTGTSGHNEQFFGPGTRLTVL.